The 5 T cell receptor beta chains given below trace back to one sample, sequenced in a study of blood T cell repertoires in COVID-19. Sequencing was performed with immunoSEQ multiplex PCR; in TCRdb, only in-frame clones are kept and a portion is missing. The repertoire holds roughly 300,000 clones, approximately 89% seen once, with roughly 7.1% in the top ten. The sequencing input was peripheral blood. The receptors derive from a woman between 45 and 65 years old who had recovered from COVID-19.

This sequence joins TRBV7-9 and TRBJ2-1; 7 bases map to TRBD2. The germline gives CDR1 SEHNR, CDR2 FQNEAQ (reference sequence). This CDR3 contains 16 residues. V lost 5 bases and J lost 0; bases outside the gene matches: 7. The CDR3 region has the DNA TGTGCCAGCAGCCCGGGACTACCGAGCTCCTACAATGAGCAGTTCTTC. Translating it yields CASSPGLPSSYNEQFF.

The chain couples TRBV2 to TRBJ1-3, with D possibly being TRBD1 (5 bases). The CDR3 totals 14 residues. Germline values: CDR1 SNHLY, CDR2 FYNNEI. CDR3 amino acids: CASAGPGSGNTIYF. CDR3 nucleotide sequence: TGTGCTTCCGCGGGGCCAGGCTCTGGAAACACCATATATTTT.

The CDR3 reads CASSLTGGHEQYF. The CDR3 nucleotides are TGTGCCAGCAGTTTAACAGGGGGCCACGAGCAGTACTTC. V gene TRBV12-3 or TRBV12-4 combines with J gene TRBJ2-7, with 9 bases aligning to TRBD1. The junction had 1 base not matched to a gene; V was cut back by 2 bases and J by 5 bases. This CDR3 spans 13 amino acids.

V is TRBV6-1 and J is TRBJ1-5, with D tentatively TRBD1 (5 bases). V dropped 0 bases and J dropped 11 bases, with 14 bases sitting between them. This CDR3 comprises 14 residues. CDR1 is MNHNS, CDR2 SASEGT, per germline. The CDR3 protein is CASSEARVAQAQHF. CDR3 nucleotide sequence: TGTGCCAGCAGTGAAGCTCGCGTTGCACAGGCCCAGCATTTT.

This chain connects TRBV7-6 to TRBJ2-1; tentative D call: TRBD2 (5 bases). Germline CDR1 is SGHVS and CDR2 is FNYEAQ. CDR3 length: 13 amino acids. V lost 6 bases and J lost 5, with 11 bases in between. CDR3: CASSFSANNEQFF. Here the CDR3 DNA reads TGTGCCAGCAGTTTTAGCGCAAACAATGAGCAGTTCTTC.